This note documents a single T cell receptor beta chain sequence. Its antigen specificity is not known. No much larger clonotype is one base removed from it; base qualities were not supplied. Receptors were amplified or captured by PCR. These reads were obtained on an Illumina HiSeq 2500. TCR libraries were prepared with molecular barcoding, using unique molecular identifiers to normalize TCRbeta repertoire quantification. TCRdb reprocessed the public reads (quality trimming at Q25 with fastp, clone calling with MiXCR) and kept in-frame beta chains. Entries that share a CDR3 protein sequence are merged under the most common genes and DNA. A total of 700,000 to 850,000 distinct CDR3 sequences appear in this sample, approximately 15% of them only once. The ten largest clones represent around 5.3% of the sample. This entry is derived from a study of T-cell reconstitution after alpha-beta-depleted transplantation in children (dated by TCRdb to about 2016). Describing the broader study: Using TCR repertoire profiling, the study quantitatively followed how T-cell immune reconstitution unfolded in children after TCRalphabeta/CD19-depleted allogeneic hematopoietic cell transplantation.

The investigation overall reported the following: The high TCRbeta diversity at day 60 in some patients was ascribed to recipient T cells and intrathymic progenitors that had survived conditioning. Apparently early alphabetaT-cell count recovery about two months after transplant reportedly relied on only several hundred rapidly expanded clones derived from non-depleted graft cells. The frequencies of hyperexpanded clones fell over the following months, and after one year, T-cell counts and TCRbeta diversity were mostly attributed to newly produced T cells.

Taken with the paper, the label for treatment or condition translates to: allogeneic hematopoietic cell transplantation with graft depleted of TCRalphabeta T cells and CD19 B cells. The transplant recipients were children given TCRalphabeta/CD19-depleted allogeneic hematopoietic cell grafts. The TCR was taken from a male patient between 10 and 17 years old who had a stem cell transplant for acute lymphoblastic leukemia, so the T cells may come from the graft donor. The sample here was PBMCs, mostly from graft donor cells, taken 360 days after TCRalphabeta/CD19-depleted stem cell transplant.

In nucleotide form, the sequence is TGTGCCAGCACCCCGATAGCGGGAGGGCCCTACGAGCAGTACTTC. It specifies CASTPIAGGPYEQYF. The rearrangement combines TRBV7-9 with TRBJ2-7; the junction holds 11 bases that match TRBD2. Clipping removes 7 bases from V and 2 bases from J, with 7 as the unmatched junction base count. CDR1 and CDR2, per the germline V gene (reference sequence), are SEHNR and FQNEAQ. The CDR3 sequence holds 15 residues, the cysteine and phenylalanine included. The read is trimmed to its CDR3 DNA, 45 bases read in frame from base 1.